This T cell receptor beta chain emerged from a study of T cells in Graves' hyperthyroidism and ophthalmopathy. RNA transcripts yielded amplified TCR beta CDR3 regions. A first-round RT-PCR of the TCR CDR3 used the HTBI primer set. TCRdb re-analysed the multiplex PCR reads in MiXCR, keeping a single row per CDR3 protein. The sample has about 640,000 distinct CDR3 sequences; about 14% are singletons. CDR1 and CDR2 (germline): MDHEN, SYDVKM. The CDR3 has 15 residues. Trimming removed 6 bases from V and 0 bases from J, with 15 bases in between. The source material was blood. The receptor's source is a woman aged 50 to 60 with Graves' ophthalmopathy. The rearrangement links TRBV28 to TRBJ2-7, with D possibly being TRBD1 (6 bases). The CDR3 DNA reads as TGTGCCAGCAGCTCGGGACACCCTTCCTCCTACGAGCAGTACTTC. Encoded protein: CASSSGHPSSYEQYF.